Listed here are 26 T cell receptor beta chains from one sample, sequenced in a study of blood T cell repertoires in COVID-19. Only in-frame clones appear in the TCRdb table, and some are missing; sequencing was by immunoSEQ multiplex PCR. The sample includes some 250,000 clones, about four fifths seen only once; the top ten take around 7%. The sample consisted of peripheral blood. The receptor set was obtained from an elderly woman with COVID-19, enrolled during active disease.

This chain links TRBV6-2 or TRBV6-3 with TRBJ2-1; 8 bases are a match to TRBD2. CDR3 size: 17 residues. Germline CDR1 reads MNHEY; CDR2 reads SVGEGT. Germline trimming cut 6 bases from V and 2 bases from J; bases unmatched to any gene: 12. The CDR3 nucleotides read TGTGCCAGCAGCACGGGAGGGACACGGCAACCCTACAATGAGCAGTTCTTC. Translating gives CASSTGGTRQPYNEQFF.

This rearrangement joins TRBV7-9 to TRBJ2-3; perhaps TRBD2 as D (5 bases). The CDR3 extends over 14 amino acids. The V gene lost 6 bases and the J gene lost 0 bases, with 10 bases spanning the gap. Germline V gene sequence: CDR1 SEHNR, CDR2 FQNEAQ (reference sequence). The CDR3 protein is CASRISASTDTQYF. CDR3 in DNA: TGTGCCAGCAGAATTAGCGCAAGCACAGATACGCAGTATTTT.

CDR3 nucleotides: TGTGCCAGCAGCAAGGCGGGCGAGGGCTATGGCTACACCTTC. Protein product: CASSKAGEGYGYTF. The gene calls are TRBV21-1 and TRBJ1-2. TRBV21-1 is deemed a pseudogene. The CDR3 has 14 residues.

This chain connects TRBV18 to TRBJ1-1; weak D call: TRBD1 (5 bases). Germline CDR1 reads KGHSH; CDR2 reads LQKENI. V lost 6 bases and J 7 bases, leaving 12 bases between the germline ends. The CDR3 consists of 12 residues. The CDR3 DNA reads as TGTGCCAGCTCCCCCCGGGGGGGTGAAGCTTTCTTT. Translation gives CASSPRGGEAFF.

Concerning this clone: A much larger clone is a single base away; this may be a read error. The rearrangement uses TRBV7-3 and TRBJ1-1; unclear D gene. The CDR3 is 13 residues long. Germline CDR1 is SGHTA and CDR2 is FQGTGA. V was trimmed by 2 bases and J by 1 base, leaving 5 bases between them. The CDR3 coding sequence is TGTGCCAGCAGCTTAGTCAGGAACACTGAAGCTTTCTTT. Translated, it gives CASSLVRNTEAFF.

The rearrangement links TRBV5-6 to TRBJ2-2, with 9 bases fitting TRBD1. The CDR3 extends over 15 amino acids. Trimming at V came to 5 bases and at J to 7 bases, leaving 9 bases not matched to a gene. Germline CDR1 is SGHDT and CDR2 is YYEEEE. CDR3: CASSPGTGRDGELFF. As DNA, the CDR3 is TGTGCCAGCAGTCCCGGGACAGGGCGTGACGGGGAGCTGTTTTTT.

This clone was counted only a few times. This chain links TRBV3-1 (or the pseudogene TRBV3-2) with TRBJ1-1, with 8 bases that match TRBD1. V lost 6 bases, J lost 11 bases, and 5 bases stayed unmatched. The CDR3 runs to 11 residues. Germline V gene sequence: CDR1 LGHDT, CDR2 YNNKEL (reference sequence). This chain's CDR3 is CASSQDRAAFF. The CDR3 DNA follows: TGTGCCAGCAGTCAGGACAGGGCGGCTTTCTTT.

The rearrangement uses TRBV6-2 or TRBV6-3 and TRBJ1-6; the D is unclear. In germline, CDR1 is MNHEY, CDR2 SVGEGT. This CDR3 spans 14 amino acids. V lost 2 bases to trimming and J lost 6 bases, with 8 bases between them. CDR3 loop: CASSYGLFNSPLHF. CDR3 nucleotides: TGTGCCAGCAGTTACGGGCTCTTTAATTCACCCCTCCACTTT.

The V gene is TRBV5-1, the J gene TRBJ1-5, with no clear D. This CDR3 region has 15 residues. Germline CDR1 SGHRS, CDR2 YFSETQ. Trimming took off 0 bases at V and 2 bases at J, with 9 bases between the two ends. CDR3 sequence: CASSLGAAGNQPQHF. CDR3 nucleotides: TGCGCCAGCAGCTTGGGGGCAGCTGGCAATCAGCCCCAGCATTTT.

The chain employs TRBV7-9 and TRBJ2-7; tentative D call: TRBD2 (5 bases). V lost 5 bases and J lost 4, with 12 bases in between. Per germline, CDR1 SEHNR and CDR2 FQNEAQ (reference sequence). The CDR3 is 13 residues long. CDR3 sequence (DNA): TGTGCCAGCAGCGTTGGGAGCGTATACGAGCAGTACTTC. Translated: CASSVGSVYEQYF.

This CDR3 reads CASSPDSSSSYNEQFF. Written as DNA, the CDR3 is TGTGCCAGCAGCCCCGACAGTTCGAGCTCCTACAATGAGCAGTTCTTC. The chain has TRBV11-3 and TRBJ2-1; D perhaps matches TRBD1 (5 bases). The V end was cut by 5 bases, the J end by 0 bases, with 14 bases between. The germline CDR1 and CDR2 sequences are SGHNT and YENEEA. The CDR3 totals 16 residues.

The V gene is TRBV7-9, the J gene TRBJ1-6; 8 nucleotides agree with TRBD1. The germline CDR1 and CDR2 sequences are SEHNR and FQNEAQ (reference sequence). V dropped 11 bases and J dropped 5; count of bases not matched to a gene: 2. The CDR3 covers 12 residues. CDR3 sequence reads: CAGGQDNSPLHF. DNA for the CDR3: TGTGCCGGGGGACAGGATAATTCACCCCTCCACTTT.

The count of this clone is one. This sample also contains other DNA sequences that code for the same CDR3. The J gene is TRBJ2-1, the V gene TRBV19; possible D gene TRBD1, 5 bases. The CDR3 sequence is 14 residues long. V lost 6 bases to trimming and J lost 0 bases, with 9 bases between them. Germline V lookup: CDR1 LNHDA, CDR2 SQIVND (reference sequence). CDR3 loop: CASSRQSSYNEQFF. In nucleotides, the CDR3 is TGTGCCAGTAGCCGACAGAGCTCCTACAATGAGCAGTTCTTC.

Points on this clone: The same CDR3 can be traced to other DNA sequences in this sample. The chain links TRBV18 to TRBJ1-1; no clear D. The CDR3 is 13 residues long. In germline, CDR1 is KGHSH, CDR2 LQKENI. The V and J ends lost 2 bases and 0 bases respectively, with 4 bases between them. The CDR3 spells CASSPSLNTEAFF. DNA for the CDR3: TGTGCCAGCTCACCATCTCTGAACACTGAAGCTTTCTTT. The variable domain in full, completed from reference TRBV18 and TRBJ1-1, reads NAGVMQNPRHLVRRRGQEARLRCSPMKGHSHVYWYRQLPEEGLKFMVYLQKENIIDESGMPKERFSAEFPKEGPSILRIQQVVRGDSAAYFCASSPSLNTEAFFGQGTRLTVV.

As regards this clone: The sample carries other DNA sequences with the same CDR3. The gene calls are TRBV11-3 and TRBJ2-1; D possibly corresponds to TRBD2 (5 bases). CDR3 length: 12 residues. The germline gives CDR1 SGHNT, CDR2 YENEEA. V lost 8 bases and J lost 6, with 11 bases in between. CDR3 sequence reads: CASSRGGNEQFF. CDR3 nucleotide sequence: TGTGCCAGCTCCCGGGGTGGCAATGAGCAGTTCTTC.

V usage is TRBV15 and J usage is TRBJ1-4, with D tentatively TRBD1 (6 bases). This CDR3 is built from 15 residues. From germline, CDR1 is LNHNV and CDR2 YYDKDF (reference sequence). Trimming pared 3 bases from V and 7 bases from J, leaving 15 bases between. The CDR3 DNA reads TGTGCCACCAGCAGGGCGAACAGGGCTGGTGAAAAACTGTTTTTT. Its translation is CATSRANRAGEKLFF. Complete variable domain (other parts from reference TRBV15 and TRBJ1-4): DAMVIQNPRYQVTQFGKPVTLSCSQTLNHNVMYWYQQKSSQAPKLLFHYYDKDFNNEADTPDNFQSRRPNTSFCFLDIRSPGLGDTAMYLCATSRANRAGEKLFFGSGTQLSVL.

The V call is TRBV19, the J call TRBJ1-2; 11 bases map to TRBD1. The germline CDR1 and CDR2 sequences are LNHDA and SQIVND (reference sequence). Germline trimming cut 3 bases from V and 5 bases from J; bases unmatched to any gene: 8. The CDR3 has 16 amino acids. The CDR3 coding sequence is TGTGCCAGTAGTATCGGGACAGGGGGGAGACGGTATGGCTACACCTTC. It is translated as CASSIGTGGRRYGYTF.

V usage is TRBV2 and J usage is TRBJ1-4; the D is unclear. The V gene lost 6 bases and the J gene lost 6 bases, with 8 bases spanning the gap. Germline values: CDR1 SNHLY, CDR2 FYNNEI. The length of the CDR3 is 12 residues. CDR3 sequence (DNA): TGTGCCAGCAGGGCGGGTGATGAAAAACTGTTTTTT. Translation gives CASRAGDEKLFF.

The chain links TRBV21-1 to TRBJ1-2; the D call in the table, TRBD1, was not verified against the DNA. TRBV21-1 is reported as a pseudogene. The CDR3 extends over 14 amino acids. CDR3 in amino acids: CASSNCRVDYGYTF. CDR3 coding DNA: TGTGCCAGCAGCAATTGCAGGGTGGACTATGGCTACACCTTC.

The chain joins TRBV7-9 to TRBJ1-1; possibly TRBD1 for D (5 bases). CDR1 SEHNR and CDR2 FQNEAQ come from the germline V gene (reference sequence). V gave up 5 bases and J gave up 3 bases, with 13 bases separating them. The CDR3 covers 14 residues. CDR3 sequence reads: CASSPSWGDTEAFF. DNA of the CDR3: TGTGCCAGCAGCCCCTCGTGGGGGGACACTGAAGCTTTCTTT.

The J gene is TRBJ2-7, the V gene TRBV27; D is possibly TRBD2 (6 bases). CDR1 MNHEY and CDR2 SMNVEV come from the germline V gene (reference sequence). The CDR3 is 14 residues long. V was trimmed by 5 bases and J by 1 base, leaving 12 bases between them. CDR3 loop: CASSRPGLSYEQYF. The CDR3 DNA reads TGTGCCAGCAGTCGCCCGGGACTTTCCTACGAGCAGTACTTC.

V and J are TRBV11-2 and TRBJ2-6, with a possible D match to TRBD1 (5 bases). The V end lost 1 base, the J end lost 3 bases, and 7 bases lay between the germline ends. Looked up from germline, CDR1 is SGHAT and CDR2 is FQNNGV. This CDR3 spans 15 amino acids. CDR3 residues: CASSLGGFGANVLTF. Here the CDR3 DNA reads TGTGCCAGCAGCTTAGGGGGCTTTGGGGCCAACGTCCTGACTTTC.

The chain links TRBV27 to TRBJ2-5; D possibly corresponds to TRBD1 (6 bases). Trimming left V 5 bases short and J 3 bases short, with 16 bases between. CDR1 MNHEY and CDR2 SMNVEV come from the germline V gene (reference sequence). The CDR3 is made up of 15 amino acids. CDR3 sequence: CASSTQGLGEETQYF. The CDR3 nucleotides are TGTGCCAGCAGTACCCAGGGGTTGGGAGAAGAGACCCAGTACTTC.

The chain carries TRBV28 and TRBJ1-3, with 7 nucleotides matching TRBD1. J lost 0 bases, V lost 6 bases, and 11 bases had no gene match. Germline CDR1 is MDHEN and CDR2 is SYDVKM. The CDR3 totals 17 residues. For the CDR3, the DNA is TGTGCCAGCAGGGGGACAGAGGGGACCTCCTCTGGAAACACCATATATTTT. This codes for CASRGTEGTSSGNTIYF.

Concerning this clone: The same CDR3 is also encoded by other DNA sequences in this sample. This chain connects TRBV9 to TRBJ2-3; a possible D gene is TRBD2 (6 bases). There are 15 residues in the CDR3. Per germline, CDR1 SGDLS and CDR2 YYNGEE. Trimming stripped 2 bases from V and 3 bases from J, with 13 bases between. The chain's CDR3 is CASSVGPAGTDTQYF. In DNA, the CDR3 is TGTGCCAGCAGCGTGGGTCCCGCGGGGACAGATACGCAGTATTTT.

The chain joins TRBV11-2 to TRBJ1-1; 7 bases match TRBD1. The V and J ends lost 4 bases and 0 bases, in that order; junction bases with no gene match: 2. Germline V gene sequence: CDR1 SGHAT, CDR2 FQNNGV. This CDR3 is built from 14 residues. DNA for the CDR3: TGTGCCAGCAGCTCAGGGGGTATGAACACTGAAGCTTTCTTT. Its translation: CASSSGGMNTEAFF.